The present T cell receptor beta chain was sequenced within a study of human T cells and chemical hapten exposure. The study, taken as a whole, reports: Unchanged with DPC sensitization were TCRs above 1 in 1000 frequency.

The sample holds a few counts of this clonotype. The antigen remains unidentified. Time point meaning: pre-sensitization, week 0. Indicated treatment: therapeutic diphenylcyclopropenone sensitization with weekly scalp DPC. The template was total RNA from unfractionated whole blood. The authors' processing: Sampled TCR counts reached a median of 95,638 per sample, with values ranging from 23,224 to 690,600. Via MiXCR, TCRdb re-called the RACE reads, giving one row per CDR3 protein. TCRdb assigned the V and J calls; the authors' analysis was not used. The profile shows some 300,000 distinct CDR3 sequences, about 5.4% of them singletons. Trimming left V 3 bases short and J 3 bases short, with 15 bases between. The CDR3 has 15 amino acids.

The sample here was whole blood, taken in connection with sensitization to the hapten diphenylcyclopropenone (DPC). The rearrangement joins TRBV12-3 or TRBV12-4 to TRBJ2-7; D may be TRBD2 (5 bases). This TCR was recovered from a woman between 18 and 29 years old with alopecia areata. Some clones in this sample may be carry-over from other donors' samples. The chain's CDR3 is CASSFPAGDLYEQYF. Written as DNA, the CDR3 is TGTGCCAGCAGTTTCCCCGCCGGGGATCTCTACGAGCAGTACTTC.